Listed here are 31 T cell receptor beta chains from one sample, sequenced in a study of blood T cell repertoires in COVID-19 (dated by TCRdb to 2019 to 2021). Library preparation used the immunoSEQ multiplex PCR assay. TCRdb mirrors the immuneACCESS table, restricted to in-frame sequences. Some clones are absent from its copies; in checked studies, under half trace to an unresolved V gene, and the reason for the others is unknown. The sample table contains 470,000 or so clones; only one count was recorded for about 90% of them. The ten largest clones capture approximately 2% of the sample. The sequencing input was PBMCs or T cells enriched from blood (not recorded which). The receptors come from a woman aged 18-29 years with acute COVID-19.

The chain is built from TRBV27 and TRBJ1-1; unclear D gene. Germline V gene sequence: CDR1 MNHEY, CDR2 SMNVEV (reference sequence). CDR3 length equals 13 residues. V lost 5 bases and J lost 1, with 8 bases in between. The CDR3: CASSPQQNTEAFF. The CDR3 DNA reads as TGTGCCAGCAGTCCACAACAGAACACTGAAGCTTTCTTT.

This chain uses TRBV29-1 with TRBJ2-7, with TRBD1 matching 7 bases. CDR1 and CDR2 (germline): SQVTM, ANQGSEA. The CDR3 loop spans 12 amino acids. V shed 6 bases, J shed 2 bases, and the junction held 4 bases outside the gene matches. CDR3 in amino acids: CSVGDRTYEQYF. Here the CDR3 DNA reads TGCAGCGTAGGGGACAGAACCTACGAGCAGTACTTC.

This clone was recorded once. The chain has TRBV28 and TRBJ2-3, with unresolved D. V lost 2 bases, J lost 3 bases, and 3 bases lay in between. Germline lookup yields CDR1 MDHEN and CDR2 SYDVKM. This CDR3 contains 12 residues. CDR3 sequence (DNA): TGTGCCAGCAGTTTACAGACAGATACGCAGTATTTT. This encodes CASSLQTDTQYF.

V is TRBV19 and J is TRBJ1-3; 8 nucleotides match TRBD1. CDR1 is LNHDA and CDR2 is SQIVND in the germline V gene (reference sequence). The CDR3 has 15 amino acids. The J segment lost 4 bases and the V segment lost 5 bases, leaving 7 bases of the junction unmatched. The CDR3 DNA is TGTGCCAGTAGTCTACCCAGGGGGCCGGGAAACACCATATATTTT. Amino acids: CASSLPRGPGNTIYF.

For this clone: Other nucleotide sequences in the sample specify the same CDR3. CDR3 sequence (DNA): TGTGCCAGCAGACGGACAGGTTTGGCTTTCTTT. Protein product: CASRRTGLAFF. This chain links TRBV12-3 or TRBV12-4 with TRBJ1-1, with TRBD1 matching over 7 bases. V shed 6 bases, J shed 11 bases, and the junction held 6 bases outside the gene matches. CDR3 length: 11 amino acids.

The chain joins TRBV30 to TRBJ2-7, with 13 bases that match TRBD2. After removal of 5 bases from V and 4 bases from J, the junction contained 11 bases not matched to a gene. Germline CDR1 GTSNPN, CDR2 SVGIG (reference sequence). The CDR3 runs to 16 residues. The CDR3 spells CAWYGLAGVAGYEQYF. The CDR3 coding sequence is TGTGCCTGGTACGGACTAGCGGGAGTCGCCGGGTACGAGCAGTACTTC.

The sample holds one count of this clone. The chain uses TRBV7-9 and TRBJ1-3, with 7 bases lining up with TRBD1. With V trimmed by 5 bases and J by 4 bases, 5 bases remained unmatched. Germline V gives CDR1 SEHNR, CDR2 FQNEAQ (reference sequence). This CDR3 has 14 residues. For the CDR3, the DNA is TGTGCCAGCAGCGAGGGGGCGCGAGGAAACACCATATATTTT. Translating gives CASSEGARGNTIYF.

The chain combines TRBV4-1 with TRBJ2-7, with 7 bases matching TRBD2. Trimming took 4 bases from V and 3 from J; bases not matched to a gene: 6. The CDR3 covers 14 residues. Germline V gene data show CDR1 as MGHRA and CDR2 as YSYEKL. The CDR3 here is CASSRSGTNYEQYF. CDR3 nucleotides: TGCGCCAGCAGCCGATCCGGGACTAACTACGAGCAGTACTTC.

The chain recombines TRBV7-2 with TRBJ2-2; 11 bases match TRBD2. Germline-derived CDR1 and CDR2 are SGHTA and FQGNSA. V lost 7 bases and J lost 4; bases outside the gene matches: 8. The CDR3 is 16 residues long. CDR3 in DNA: TGTGCCAGCACCGGACAGGGGACTAGCGGCACCGGGGAGCTGTTTTTT. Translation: CASTGQGTSGTGELFF.

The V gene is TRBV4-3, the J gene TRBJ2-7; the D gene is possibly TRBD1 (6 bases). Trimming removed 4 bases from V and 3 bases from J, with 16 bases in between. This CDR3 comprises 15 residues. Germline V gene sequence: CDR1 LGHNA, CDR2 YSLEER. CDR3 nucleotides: TGCGCCAGCAGCCCGGCCTTAGGACAGAGCTACGAGCAGTACTTC. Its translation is CASSPALGQSYEQYF.

This CDR3 is CAISDNSGNTEAFF. CDR3 coding DNA: TGTGCCATCAGTGATAACAGTGGGAACACTGAAGCTTTCTTT. The chain combines TRBV10-3 with TRBJ1-1; D remains unclear. Germline loops: CDR1 ENHRY, CDR2 SYGVKD. The germline V and J ends were trimmed by 3 bases and 1 base, with 9 bases remaining between them. The CDR3 is made up of 14 amino acids.

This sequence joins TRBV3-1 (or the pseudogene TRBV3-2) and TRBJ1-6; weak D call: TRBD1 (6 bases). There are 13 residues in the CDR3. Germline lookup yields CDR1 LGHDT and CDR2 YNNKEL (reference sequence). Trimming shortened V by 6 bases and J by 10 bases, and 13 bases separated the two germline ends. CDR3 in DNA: TGTGCCAGCAGACAGGGAGTTCGATCACCCCTCCACTTT. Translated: CASRQGVRSPLHF.

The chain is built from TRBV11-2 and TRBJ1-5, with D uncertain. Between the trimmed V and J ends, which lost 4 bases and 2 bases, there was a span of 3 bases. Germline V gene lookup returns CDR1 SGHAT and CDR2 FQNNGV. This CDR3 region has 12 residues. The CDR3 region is CASSSGNQPQHF. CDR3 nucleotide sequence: TGTGCCAGCAGCTCGGGCAATCAGCCCCAGCATTTT. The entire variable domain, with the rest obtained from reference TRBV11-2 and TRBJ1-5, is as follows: EAGVAQSPRYKIIEKRQSVAFWCNPISGHATLYWYQQILGQGPKLLIQFQNNGVVDDSQLPKDRFSAERLKGVDSTLKIQPAKLEDSAVYLCASSSGNQPQHFGDGTRLSIL.

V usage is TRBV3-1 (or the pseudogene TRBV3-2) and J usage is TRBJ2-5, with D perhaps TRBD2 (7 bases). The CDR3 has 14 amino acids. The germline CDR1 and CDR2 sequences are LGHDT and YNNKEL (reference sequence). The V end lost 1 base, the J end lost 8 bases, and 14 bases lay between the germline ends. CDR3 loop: CASSQGGGRQTQYF. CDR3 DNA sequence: TGTGCCAGCAGCCAAGGGGGGGGCCGGCAAACCCAGTACTTC.

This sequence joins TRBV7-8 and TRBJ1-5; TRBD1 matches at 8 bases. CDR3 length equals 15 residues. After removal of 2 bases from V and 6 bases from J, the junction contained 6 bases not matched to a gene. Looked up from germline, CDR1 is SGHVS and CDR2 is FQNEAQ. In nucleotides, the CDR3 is TGTGCCAGCAGCTTAACTTGGACAGGGACTCAGCCCCAGCATTTT. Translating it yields CASSLTWTGTQPQHF.

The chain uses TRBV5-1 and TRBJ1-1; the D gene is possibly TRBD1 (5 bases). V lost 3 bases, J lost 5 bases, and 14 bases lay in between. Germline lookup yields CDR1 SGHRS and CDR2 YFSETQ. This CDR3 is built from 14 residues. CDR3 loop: CASSSGTRGTEAFF. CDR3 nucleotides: TGCGCCAGCAGCTCCGGGACCCGGGGGACTGAAGCTTTCTTT.

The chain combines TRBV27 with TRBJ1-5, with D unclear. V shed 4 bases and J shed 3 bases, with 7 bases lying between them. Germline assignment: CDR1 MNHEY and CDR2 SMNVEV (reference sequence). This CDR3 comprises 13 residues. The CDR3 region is CASSSRHNQPQHF. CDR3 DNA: TGTGCCAGCAGTTCCAGGCACAATCAGCCCCAGCATTTT.

CDR3 coding DNA: TGTGCCAGCTCACCACGCGCACATTCAGCGAGTAACACTGAAGCTTTCTTT. Protein sequence: CASSPRAHSASNTEAFF. V gene TRBV18 combines with J gene TRBJ1-1; D is undetermined. The length of the CDR3 is 17 residues. V was shortened by 1 base and J by 2 bases, with 17 bases between the two germline ends. From germline, CDR1 is KGHSH and CDR2 LQKENI.

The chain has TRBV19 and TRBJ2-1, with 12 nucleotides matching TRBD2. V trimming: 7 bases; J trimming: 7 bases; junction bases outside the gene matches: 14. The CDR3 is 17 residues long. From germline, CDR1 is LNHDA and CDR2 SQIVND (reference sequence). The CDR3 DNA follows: TGTGCCAGTACCCGACTAGCGGGGGCCTCAATTAAGAATGAGCAGTTCTTC. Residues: CASTRLAGASIKNEQFF.

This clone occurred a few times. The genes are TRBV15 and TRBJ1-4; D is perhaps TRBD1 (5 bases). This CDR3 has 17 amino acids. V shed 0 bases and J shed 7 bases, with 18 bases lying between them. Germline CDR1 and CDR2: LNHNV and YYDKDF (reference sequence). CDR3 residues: CATSREGGMEGVEKLFF. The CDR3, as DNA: TGTGCCACCAGCAGAGAGGGCGGGATGGAAGGGGTTGAAAAACTGTTTTTT.

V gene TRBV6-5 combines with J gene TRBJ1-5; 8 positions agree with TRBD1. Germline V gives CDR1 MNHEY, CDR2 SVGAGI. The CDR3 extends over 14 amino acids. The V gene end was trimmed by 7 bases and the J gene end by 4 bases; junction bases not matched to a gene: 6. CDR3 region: CASNGRGLNQPQHF. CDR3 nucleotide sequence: TGTGCCAGCAATGGCAGGGGGCTGAATCAGCCCCAGCATTTT.

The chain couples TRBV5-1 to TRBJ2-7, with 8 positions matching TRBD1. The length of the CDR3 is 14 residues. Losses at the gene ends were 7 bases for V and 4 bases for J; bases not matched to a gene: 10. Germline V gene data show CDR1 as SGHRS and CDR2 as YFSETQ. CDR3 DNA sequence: TGCGCCAGCCGATCCGGGACAGGTGGTTACGAGCAGTACTTC. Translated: CASRSGTGGYEQYF.

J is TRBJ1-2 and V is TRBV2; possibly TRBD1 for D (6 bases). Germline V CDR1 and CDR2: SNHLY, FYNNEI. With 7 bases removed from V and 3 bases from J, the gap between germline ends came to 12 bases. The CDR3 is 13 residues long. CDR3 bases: TGTGCCAGCAAGCTAGGGGGGGACTATGGCTACACCTTC. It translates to CASKLGGDYGYTF.

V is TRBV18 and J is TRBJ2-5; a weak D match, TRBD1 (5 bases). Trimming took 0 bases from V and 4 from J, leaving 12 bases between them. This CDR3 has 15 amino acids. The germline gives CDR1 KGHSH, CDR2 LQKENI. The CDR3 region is CASSPPGRATETQYF. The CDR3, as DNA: TGTGCCAGCTCACCACCGGGCAGGGCTACAGAGACCCAGTACTTC.

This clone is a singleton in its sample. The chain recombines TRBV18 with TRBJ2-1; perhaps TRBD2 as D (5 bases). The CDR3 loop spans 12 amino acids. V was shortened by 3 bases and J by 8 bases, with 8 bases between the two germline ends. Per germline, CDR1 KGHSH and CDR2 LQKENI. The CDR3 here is CASSPRGDEQFF. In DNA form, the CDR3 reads TGTGCCAGCTCACCTCGGGGAGATGAGCAGTTCTTC.

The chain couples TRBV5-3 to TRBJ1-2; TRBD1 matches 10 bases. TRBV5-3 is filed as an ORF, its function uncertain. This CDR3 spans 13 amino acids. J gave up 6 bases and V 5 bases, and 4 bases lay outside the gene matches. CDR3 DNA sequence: TGTGCCAGAAGGCGGGGACAGGGGAATGGCTACACCTTC. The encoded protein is CARRRGQGNGYTF.

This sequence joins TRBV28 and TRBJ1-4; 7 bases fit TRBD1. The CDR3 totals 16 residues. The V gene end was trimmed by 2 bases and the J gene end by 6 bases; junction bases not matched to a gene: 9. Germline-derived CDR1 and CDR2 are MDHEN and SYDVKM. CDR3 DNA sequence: TGTGCCAGCAGTTTAGGGACAGACGCTAGGGATGAAAAACTGTTTTTT. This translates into CASSLGTDARDEKLFF.

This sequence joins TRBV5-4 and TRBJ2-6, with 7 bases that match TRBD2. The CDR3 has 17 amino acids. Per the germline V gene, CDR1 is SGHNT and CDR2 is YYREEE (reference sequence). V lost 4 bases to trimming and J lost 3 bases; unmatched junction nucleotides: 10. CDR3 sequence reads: CASSPIPRGDGANVLTF. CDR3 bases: TGTGCCAGCAGCCCAATTCCTCGGGGGGATGGGGCCAACGTCCTGACTTTC.

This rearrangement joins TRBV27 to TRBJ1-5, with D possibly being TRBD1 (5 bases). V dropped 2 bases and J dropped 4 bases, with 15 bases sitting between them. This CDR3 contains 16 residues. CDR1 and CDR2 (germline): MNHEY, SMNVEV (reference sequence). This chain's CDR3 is CASSLDGGSKNQPQHF. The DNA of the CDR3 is TGTGCCAGCAGTTTAGACGGGGGATCAAAGAATCAGCCCCAGCATTTT.

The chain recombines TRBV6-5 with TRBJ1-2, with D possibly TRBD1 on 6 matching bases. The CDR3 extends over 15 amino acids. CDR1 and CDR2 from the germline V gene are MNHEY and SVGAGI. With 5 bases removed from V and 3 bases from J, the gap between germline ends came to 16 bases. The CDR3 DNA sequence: TGTGCCAGCAGTCTCTCAGGGGCGCGGGACTATGGCTACACCTTC. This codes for CASSLSGARDYGYTF.

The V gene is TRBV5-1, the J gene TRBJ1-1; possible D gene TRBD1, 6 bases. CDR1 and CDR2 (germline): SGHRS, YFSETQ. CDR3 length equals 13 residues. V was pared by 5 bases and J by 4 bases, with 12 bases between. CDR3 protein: CASSSTGFTEAFF. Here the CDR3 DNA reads TGCGCCAGCAGTTCCACAGGGTTCACTGAAGCTTTCTTT.